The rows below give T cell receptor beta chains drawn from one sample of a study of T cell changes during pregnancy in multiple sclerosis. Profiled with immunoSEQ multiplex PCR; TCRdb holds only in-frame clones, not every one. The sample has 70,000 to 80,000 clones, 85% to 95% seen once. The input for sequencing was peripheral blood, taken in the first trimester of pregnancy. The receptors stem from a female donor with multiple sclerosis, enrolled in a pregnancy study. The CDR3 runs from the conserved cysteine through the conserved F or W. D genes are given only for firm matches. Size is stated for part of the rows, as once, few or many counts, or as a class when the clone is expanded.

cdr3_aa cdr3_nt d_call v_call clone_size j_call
CASKAGQGDVYKYNEQFF TGTGCCAGTAAGGCCGGACAGGGGGACGTTTATAAATACAATGAGCAGTTCTTC TRBD1 TRBV19 - TRBJ2-1
CASSQEVMVQGLNYGYTF TGCGCCAGCAGCCAAGAGGTCATGGTACAGGGGCTTAACTATGGCTACACCTTC TRBD1 TRBV4-3 - TRBJ1-2
CASSIYPSEVGGYEQYF TGTGCCAGTAGTATATACCCCTCCGAAGTGGGAGGCTACGAGCAGTACTTC - TRBV19 - TRBJ2-7
CASTDSTGGIYQPQHF TGTGCCAGCACCGACTCGACAGGGGGGATATATCAGCCCCAGCATTTT TRBD1 TRBV6-6 - TRBJ1-5
CASSLEGGNTGELFF TGCGCCAGCAGCTTGGAAGGCGGAAACACCGGGGAGCTGTTTTTT - TRBV5-1 - TRBJ2-2
CASSPGTGNSNQPQHF TGTGCCAGCAGCCCAGGGACAGGAAATAGCAATCAGCCCCAGCATTTT TRBD1 TRBV5-8 - TRBJ1-5
CASSIRLLAGVEDTQYF TGTGCCAGTAGTATCCGCCTACTAGCGGGAGTAGAAGATACGCAGTATTTT TRBD2 TRBV19 - TRBJ2-3
CATSIDLSRGMNQPQHF TGTGCCACCAGCATAGATCTTTCCAGGGGAATGAATCAGCCCCAGCATTTT - TRBV15 once TRBJ1-5
CASSLAPGNYEQFF TGCGCCAGCAGCTTGGCGCCAGGGAATTATGAGCAGTTCTTC - TRBV5-1 - TRBJ2-1
CASSRRLAGGPGGAYEQYF TGTGCCAGCAGCCGTAGACTAGCGGGAGGGCCGGGAGGCGCCTACGAGCAGTACTTC TRBD2 TRBV28 - TRBJ2-7
CASSPFDSTTYEQYF TGTGCCAGCTCACCCTTCGACTCCACTACCTACGAGCAGTACTTC - TRBV18 - TRBJ2-7
CASITGTGAVNTEAFF TGTGCCAGCATAACCGGGACAGGGGCTGTGAACACTGAAGCTTTCTTT - TRBV21-1 - TRBJ1-1
CASSLDSGGTDTQYF TGTGCCAGCAGCTTAGATAGCGGGGGCACAGATACGCAGTATTTT TRBD2 TRBV7-9 - TRBJ2-3
CASSASGGIQETQYF TGTGCCAGCAGCGCTAGCGGGGGGATCCAAGAGACCCAGTACTTC TRBD2 TRBV9 - TRBJ2-5
CASSSRDRGLLTGANVLTF TGCGCCAGCAGCTCCCGGGACAGGGGGCTGCTTACGGGGGCCAACGTCCTGACTTTC TRBD1 TRBV5-1 - TRBJ2-6
CASSQRTGAGSPLHF TGTGCCAGCAGCCAAAGAACAGGGGCAGGTTCACCCCTCCACTTT TRBD1 TRBV4-2 - TRBJ1-6
CASSRDRGTGELFF TGTGCCAGCAGCCGGGACAGGGGTACCGGGGAGCTGTTTTTT TRBD1 TRBV6-1 - TRBJ2-2
CASSLVGTAYNEQFF TGCGCCAGCAGCTTGGTAGGGACAGCCTACAATGAGCAGTTCTTC TRBD1 TRBV5-1 - TRBJ2-1
CASSHPAAEQYF TGTGCCAGTAGTCACCCGGCGGCCGAGCAGTACTTC - TRBV19 few TRBJ2-7
CASSYGQGNTEAFF TGTGCCAGCAGTTATGGGCAGGGGAACACTGAAGCTTTCTTT - TRBV6-5 - TRBJ1-1
CASSSLPGQGAIAEQFF TGCGCCAGCAGCTCGTTGCCGGGACAGGGGGCGATCGCTGAGCAGTTCTTC TRBD1 TRBV5-1 - TRBJ2-1
CASSFGDREYGYTF TGCGCCAGCAGCTTTGGGGACAGGGAATATGGCTACACCTTC TRBD1 TRBV5-1 - TRBJ1-2
CASSVAIGGAAEQFF TGTGCCAGCAGCGTAGCTATAGGAGGGGCGGCTGAACAGTTCTTC - TRBV9 - TRBJ2-1
CASSLGRSSGNTIYF TGCGCCAGCAGCTTGGGTCGGAGCTCTGGAAACACCATATATTTT - TRBV5-1 - TRBJ1-3
CASSLYETSGYTDTQYF TGTGCCAGCAGCTTGTACGAGACTAGCGGATACACAGATACGCAGTATTTT TRBD2 TRBV5-8 - TRBJ2-3
CASSHLSGTTYEQYF TGTGCCAGCAGTCACCTTAGCGGGACCACCTACGAGCAGTACTTC TRBD2 TRBV27 - TRBJ2-7
CASSHVIGQGSTYEQYF TGCGCCAGCAGCCACGTCATCGGACAGGGGTCCACCTACGAGCAGTACTTC TRBD1 TRBV4-3 - TRBJ2-7
CATRISGTGPAETQYF TGTGCCACCCGCATTAGCGGGACAGGGCCTGCAGAGACCCAGTACTTC - TRBV15 once TRBJ2-5
CASSLDRPGTEAFF TGCGCCAGCAGCTTGGATAGGCCAGGGACTGAAGCTTTCTTT - TRBV5-1 - TRBJ1-1
CASSQGLVPAQETQYF TGCGCCAGCAGCCAAGGTCTCGTACCTGCCCAGGAGACCCAGTACTTC - TRBV4-3 - TRBJ2-5
CAIGDRLSVADTQYF TGTGCCATCGGCGACAGGCTCTCAGTGGCGGATACGCAGTATTTT - TRBV10-3 - TRBJ2-3
CASSPTTPVAGEQYF TGTGCCAGCAGTCCCACCACTCCAGTGGCGGGGGAGCAGTACTTC - TRBV6-5 - TRBJ2-7
CASSLPGGIYEQYF TGTGCCAGCAGCTTGCCGGGGGGAATCTACGAGCAGTACTTC TRBD2 TRBV7-2 - TRBJ2-7
CASSLYGANTEAFF TGTGCCAGCAGCTTATACGGAGCCAACACTGAAGCTTTCTTT - TRBV11-1 - TRBJ1-1
CATMEGGIQETQYF TGTGCCACCATGGAGGGGGGGATCCAAGAGACCCAGTACTTC - TRBV15 - TRBJ2-5
CASSPLPAVNNEQFF TGTGCCAGCTCACCACTCCCAGCGGTAAACAATGAGCAGTTCTTC - TRBV18 - TRBJ2-1
CASSPPIQGMGEKLFF TGTGCCAGCTCACCACCAATACAGGGGATGGGCGAAAAACTGTTTTTT TRBD1 TRBV18 - TRBJ1-4
CASSYSDRQGQYF TGTGCCAGCAGTTACAGTGACAGGCAGGGGCAGTACTTC - TRBV6-5 - TRBJ2-7
CASSWGQAYEQYF TGTGCCAGCAGTTGGGGACAGGCCTACGAGCAGTACTTC TRBD1 TRBV6-5 - TRBJ2-7
CASSVERGRAGDTQYF TGTGCCAGCAGCGTAGAAAGGGGCCGGGCGGGGGATACGCAGTATTTT - TRBV9 - TRBJ2-3
CSASGYHNEQFF TGCAGTGCATCAGGGTACCACAATGAGCAGTTCTTC - TRBV29-1 - TRBJ2-1
CASSLTPGSSYEQYF TGTGCCAGCAGCTTAACTCCGGGATCCTCCTACGAGCAGTACTTC - TRBV7-9 - TRBJ2-7
CASSHYRDREPGELFF TGCGCCAGCAGCCATTACCGGGACAGGGAACCCGGGGAGCTGTTTTTT TRBD1 TRBV5-1 - TRBJ2-2
CASSSRTGKNEQFF TGTGCCAGCAGCTCACGGACAGGGAAGAATGAGCAGTTCTTC TRBD1 TRBV5-4 - TRBJ2-1
CASSPRGRSTEAFF TGTGCCAGCAGCCCCAGGGGGAGGTCCACTGAAGCTTTCTTT TRBD1 TRBV9 - TRBJ1-1
CASSEGGMRYEQYF TGTGCCAGCAGTGAAGGTGGAATGAGGTACGAGCAGTACTTC - TRBV25-1 - TRBJ2-7
CASSLGVRGTEAFF TGTGCCAGCAGCTTAGGAGTCAGAGGCACTGAAGCTTTCTTT - TRBV11-1 few TRBJ1-1
CASSPDRNYGYTF TGTGCCAGCTCACCGGACAGGAACTATGGCTACACCTTC TRBD1 TRBV18 - TRBJ1-2
CASGSLTGSINQPQHF TGTGCCAGCGGGTCTCTGACAGGTTCAATTAATCAGCCCCAGCATTTT - TRBV27 - TRBJ1-5
CASSPGQGVVYEQYF TGTGCCAGCAGCCCGGGACAGGGGGTCGTCTACGAGCAGTACTTC TRBD1 TRBV7-3 - TRBJ2-7
CARSFIFRGTNSGENQPQHF TGTGCCAGAAGCTTTATATTTAGAGGGACTAATTCAGGGGAGAATCAGCCCCAGCATTTT - TRBV5-3 few TRBJ1-5
CASSPPGTGVFNQPQHF TGTGCCAGCAGCCCCCCCGGGACAGGGGTCTTCAATCAGCCCCAGCATTTT TRBD1 TRBV28 - TRBJ1-5
CASREAYEQYF TGTGCCAGCCGAGAGGCCTACGAGCAGTACTTC - TRBV19 - TRBJ2-7
CASSPSTGDEAFF TGTGCCAGCAGCCCCTCCACAGGGGACGAGGCTTTCTTT TRBD1 TRBV7-2 few TRBJ1-1
CASRLTFTNEKLFF TGTGCCAGCAGACTGACTTTTACTAATGAAAAACTGTTTTTT - TRBV6-5 - TRBJ1-4
CASSEAARGSGTQYF TGTGCCAGCAGTGAAGCAGCAAGGGGAAGTGGGACCCAGTACTTC - TRBV2 - TRBJ2-5